This T cell receptor (beta chain) is from a study of blood T cell repertoires in COVID-19. Turning to the study itself: From T cells, B-cell-depleted T cells, or PBMCs came the material, which was cDNA or gDNA.

As originally analysed: Amplifying reference gene primers gave estimates of nucleated cell counts. The assay was immunoSEQ multiplex PCR, and TCRdb's table has in-frame clones only and misses some. The V and J calls and clone size come from that table; D and trimming were worked out from the DNA. Here the sample spans 120,000 to 150,000 clones, 80% being singletons. Per the germline V gene, CDR1 is SGHNT and CDR2 is YENEEA. The length of the CDR3 is 13 residues. Trimming took off 5 bases at V and 6 bases at J, with 12 bases between the two ends. The chain carries TRBV11-3 and TRBJ2-3; D gene uncertain. This TCR came from a man in his 60s with active or convalescent COVID-19. The sequencing sample was made of peripheral blood. The CDR3 DNA reads TGTGCCAGCAGCACCCTTTCCCGGGATACGCAGTATTTT. Translation gives CASSTLSRDTQYF.